Listed here is a single T cell receptor beta chain. Trimming at V came to 3 bases and at J to 4 bases, leaving 4 bases not matched to a gene. The germline gives CDR1 SGDLS, CDR2 YYNGEE. The CDR3 has 15 residues. The use of a sample-barcoded 5' primer and a J-beta primer mix characterized a second PCR of roughly 6 to 11 cycles. TCRdb processed the 5' RACE reads anew with MiXCR; each CDR3 protein has one entry. In the table there are about 930,000 distinct CDR3 sequences, 25% to 30% of which are singletons. These data originate in a study of blood T cells in healthy people across ages. The same data also went into a second study, on T cells of mothers and their children.

The source of this sequence is a woman aged 35 to 49 in good health. The sample consisted of blood. The V and J genes are TRBV9 and TRBJ2-5, with 12 bases fitting TRBD1. As DNA, the CDR3 is TGTGCCAGCAGCGGAGGGACAGGGGGCGGAGAGACCCAGTACTTC. It encodes CASSGGTGGGETQYF.